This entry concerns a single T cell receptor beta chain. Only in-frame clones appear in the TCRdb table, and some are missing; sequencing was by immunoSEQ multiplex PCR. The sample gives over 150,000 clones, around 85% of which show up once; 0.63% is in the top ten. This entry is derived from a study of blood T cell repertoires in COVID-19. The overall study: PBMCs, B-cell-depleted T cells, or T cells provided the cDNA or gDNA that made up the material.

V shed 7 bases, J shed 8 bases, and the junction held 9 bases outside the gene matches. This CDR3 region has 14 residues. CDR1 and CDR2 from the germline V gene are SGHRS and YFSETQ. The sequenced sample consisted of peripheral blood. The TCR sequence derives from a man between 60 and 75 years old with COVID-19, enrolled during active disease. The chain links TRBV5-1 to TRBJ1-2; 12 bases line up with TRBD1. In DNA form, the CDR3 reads TGCGCCAGCGGCAACTCCGGGACAGGGGGCGGCTACACCTTC. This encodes CASGNSGTGGGYTF. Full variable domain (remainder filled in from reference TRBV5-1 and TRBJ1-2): KAGVTQTPRYLIKTRGQQVTLSCSPISGHRSVSWYQQTPGQGLQFLFEYFSETQRNKGNFPGRFSGRQFSNSRSEMNVSTLELGDSALYLCASGNSGTGGGYTFGSGTRLTVV.